Shown below are 20 T cell receptor beta chains from a single sample sequenced in a study of T cells in Graves' hyperthyroidism and ophthalmopathy. There were TCR beta CDR3 regions amplified from RNA transcripts. The HTBI primer set served for first-round RT-PCR of the TCR CDR3. MiXCR was run by TCRdb on the multiplex PCR reads, yielding one entry per CDR3 protein. The table includes 600,000 to 700,000 distinct CDR3 sequences, roughly 14% detected once. Sequencing used blood. These receptors came from a woman in her thirties or forties with Graves' ophthalmopathy.

This clonotype has at least ten counts. CDR3 coding DNA: TGTGCCAGTACAGGCAGGGGAAACACCGGGGAGCTGTTTTTT. Its translation: CASTGRGNTGELFF. The J gene is TRBJ2-2, the V gene TRBV12-3 or TRBV12-4; weak D call: TRBD1 (6 bases). Trimming shortened V by 9 bases and J by 2 bases, and 13 bases separated the two germline ends. CDR3 length: 14 residues.

V gene TRBV27 combines with J gene TRBJ1-1; maybe TRBD1 (5 bases). Germline assignment: CDR1 MNHEY and CDR2 SMNVEV (reference sequence). The CDR3 covers 14 residues. V was shortened by 10 bases and J by 4 bases, with 19 bases between the two germline ends. The CDR3 DNA reads TGTGCCACCCGGGGGAGGGGATTGGGCACTGAAGCTTTCTTT. Its translation is CATRGRGLGTEAFF.

This clonotype appeared many times. The chain combines TRBV28 with TRBJ1-1; D unresolved. This CDR3 is built from 11 residues. From germline, CDR1 is MDHEN and CDR2 SYDVKM. Here the CDR3 reads CASAPSTEAFF. DNA of the CDR3: TGTGCAAGTGCGCCTTCGACAGAAGCTTTCTTT. Supplemented by reference TRBV28 and TRBJ1-1, the full variable domain reads DVKVTQSSRYLVKRTGEKVFLECVQDMDHENMFWYRQDPGLGLRLIYFSYDVKMKEKGDIPEGYSVSREKKERFSLILESASTNQTSMYLCASAPSTEAFFGQGTRLTVV.

At least ten counts were recorded for this clonotype. This chain links TRBV29-1 with TRBJ1-1; D may be TRBD1 (6 bases). The CDR3 sequence is 12 residues long. Germline lookup yields CDR1 SQVTM and CDR2 ANQGSEA. Trimming took off 4 bases at V and 6 bases at J, with 12 bases between the two ends. CDR3 loop: CSVVTGRAEAFF. CDR3 DNA sequence: TGCAGCGTTGTGACAGGAAGGGCTGAAGCTTTCTTT. Full variable domain (outside the CDR3, taken from reference TRBV29-1 and TRBJ1-1): SAVISQKPSRDICQRGTSLTIQCQVDSQVTMMFWYRQQPGQSLTLIATANQGSEATYESGFVIDKFPISRPNLTFSTLTVSNMSPEDSSIYLCSVVTGRAEAFFGQGTRLTVV.

This clonotype was seen at least ten times. The rearrangement joins TRBV7-8 to TRBJ2-7, with D uncertain. From germline, CDR1 is SGHVS and CDR2 FQNEAQ. The CDR3 loop spans 14 amino acids. Trimming pared 1 base from V and 3 bases from J, leaving 10 bases between. CDR3 bases: TGTGCCAGCAGCTTAGACGAGAGTTACTACGAGCAGTACTTC. Its protein product is CASSLDESYYEQYF. The variable domain in full, completed from reference TRBV7-8 and TRBJ2-7, reads GAGVSQSPRYKVAKRGQDVALRCDPISGHVSLFWYQQALGQGPEFLTYFQNEAQLDKSGLPSDRFFAERPEGSVSTLKIQRTQQEDSAVYLCASSLDESYYEQYFGPGTRLTVT.

The chain is built from TRBV18 and TRBJ2-7; 13 bases are a match to TRBD2. The CDR3 has 18 residues. The J segment lost 2 bases and the V segment lost 4 bases, leaving 11 bases of the junction unmatched. Germline assignment: CDR1 KGHSH and CDR2 LQKENI. CDR3 in amino acids: CASSLQGLAGVGTYEQYF. The CDR3 coding sequence is TGTGCCAGCTCACTCCAAGGACTAGCGGGAGTGGGAACCTACGAGCAGTACTTC.

This clonotype showed up many times. The chain recombines TRBV11-2 with TRBJ2-7; D is possibly TRBD1 (5 bases). CDR1 is SGHAT and CDR2 is FQNNGV in the germline V gene. The ends were cut back, 1 base at V and 0 bases at J, with 13 bases in the middle. The CDR3 is 16 residues long. This CDR3 reads CASSLVWGSSSYEQYF. The CDR3 nucleotides read TGTGCCAGCAGCTTAGTTTGGGGCTCCAGCTCCTACGAGCAGTACTTC. The whole variable domain, remainder taken from reference TRBV11-2 and TRBJ2-7, is EAGVAQSPRYKIIEKRQSVAFWCNPISGHATLYWYQQILGQGPKLLIQFQNNGVVDDSQLPKDRFSAERLKGVDSTLKIQPAKLEDSAVYLCASSLVWGSSSYEQYFGPGTRLTVT.

This clonotype has at least ten counts. The chain carries TRBV30 and TRBJ1-2; 10 bases are shared with TRBD1. Germline assignment: CDR1 GTSNPN and CDR2 SVGIG (reference sequence). The CDR3 spans 14 residues. V lost 0 bases to trimming and J lost 8 bases; unmatched junction nucleotides: 6. CDR3 coding DNA: TGTGCCTGGAGTGTGGACAGGGGGATTGACGGCTACACCTTC. Protein: CAWSVDRGIDGYTF.

This clonotype was detected ten times or more. V is TRBV24-1 and J is TRBJ1-1; tentatively, D is TRBD1 (5 bases). Germline values: CDR1 KGHDR, CDR2 SFDVKD. The CDR3 runs 13 residues. Trimming stripped 5 bases from V and 3 bases from J, with 9 bases between. DNA of the CDR3: TGTGCCACCAGTGGTGGGGGGGACACTGAAGCTTTCTTT. As protein: CATSGGGDTEAFF.

This rearrangement joins TRBV19 to TRBJ1-2, with 7 positions matching TRBD1. The CDR3 runs to 18 residues. CDR1 LNHDA and CDR2 SQIVND come from the germline V gene (reference sequence). Germline trimming cut 3 bases from V and 1 base from J; bases unmatched to any gene: 14. The CDR3 nucleotides read TGTGCCAGTAGTATCCCTTGGACAGGCCGACTATTTAACTATGGCTACACCTTC. This gives the protein CASSIPWTGRLFNYGYTF.

This clonotype was counted between two and nine times. This sequence joins TRBV29-1 and TRBJ2-7; no clear D gene. There are 15 residues in the CDR3. Per germline, CDR1 SQVTM and CDR2 ANQGSEA. V lost 0 bases to trimming and J lost 0 bases, with 12 bases between them. The CDR3 is CSVEEGRSGSYEQYF. The CDR3 DNA follows: TGCAGCGTTGAAGAGGGCAGGTCGGGCTCCTACGAGCAGTACTTC.

The chain links TRBV3-1 to TRBJ2-7, with 7 bases matching TRBD1. CDR1 LGHDT and CDR2 YNNKEL come from the germline V gene (reference sequence). After removal of 1 base from V and 5 bases from J, the junction contained 5 bases not matched to a gene. The CDR3 length is 14 residues. DNA for the CDR3: TGTGCCAGCAGCCAAGGAGACAGGGCCGACGAGCAGTACTTC. Amino acid sequence: CASSQGDRADEQYF.

The chain employs TRBV6-5 and TRBJ1-1; perhaps TRBD1 as D (5 bases). V gave up 5 bases and J gave up 12 bases, with 13 bases separating them. The CDR3 sequence is 11 residues long. CDR1 and CDR2 from the germline V gene are MNHEY and SVGAGI. This CDR3 reads CASSNRRTTFF. CDR3 coding DNA: TGTGCCAGCAGTAACAGGAGGACGACTTTCTTT.

There are many counts of this clonotype. This chain connects TRBV6-5 to TRBJ2-7; 11 bases are a match to TRBD2. J gave up 4 bases and V 0 bases, and 2 bases lay outside the gene matches. The CDR3 contains 15 residues. Germline values: CDR1 MNHEY, CDR2 SVGAGI. The CDR3 coding sequence is TGTGCCAGCAGTTACTCGGGACTAGCGGAGTACGAGCAGTACTTC. Amino acids: CASSYSGLAEYEQYF.

This clonotype was seen only a few times. The chain joins TRBV20-1 to TRBJ2-7, with TRBD2 identical over 16 bases. The V gene's germline CDR1 is DFQATT and CDR2 SNEGSKA (reference sequence). V dropped 3 bases and J dropped 5; count of bases not matched to a gene: 10. The length of the CDR3 is 17 residues. The CDR3 is CSARGTSGRAVSDEQYF. CDR3 sequence (DNA): TGCAGTGCTAGGGGGACTAGCGGGAGGGCAGTTTCCGACGAGCAGTACTTC.

In its sample, this clonotype was seen many times. The rearrangement uses TRBV18 and TRBJ2-7; D possibly corresponds to TRBD2 (6 bases). Germline lookup yields CDR1 KGHSH and CDR2 LQKENI. The CDR3 totals 12 residues. Trimming took 2 bases from V and 5 from J, leaving 7 bases between them. CDR3 bases: TGTGCCAGCTCACCAGCGGGAAACGAGCAGTACTTC. Protein: CASSPAGNEQYF.

Only a few counts were recorded for this clonotype. Here the CDR3 omits its conserved ending phenylalanine or tryptophan, so a read error is the likely source. The DNA is omitted, as the CDR3 cannot be located on it reliably, and the CDR3 follows TCRdb's listing. The V and J genes are TRBV28 and TRBJ1-1. With termini counted, the CDR3 has 11 amino acids. The germline V gene encodes CDR1 MDHEN and CDR2 SYDVKM. CDR3 residues: CASSLRASLEV.

CDR3 in DNA: TGTGCCAGCAGCCTCCGGGACAGACACACCGGGGAGCTGTTTTTT. Translation: CASSLRDRHTGELFF. This rearrangement joins TRBV12-3 or TRBV12-4 to TRBJ2-2; 7 bases are shared with TRBD1. V shed 6 bases, J shed 3 bases, and the junction held 7 bases outside the gene matches. CDR3 length: 15 amino acids.

This clonotype was detected a few times. The CDR3 here is CASSQRTQTAFF. CDR3 coding DNA: TGTGCCAGCAGCCAGCGGACTCAGACCGCTTTCTTT. This sequence joins TRBV3-1 and TRBJ1-1; D call uncertain. This CDR3 contains 12 residues. V was clipped by 3 bases and J by 11 bases, with 13 bases between them. Germline V gene data show CDR1 as LGHDT and CDR2 as YNNKEL (reference sequence).

This clonotype was found many times. The chain carries TRBV7-2 and TRBJ2-2, with 7 bases identical to TRBD1. V was pared by 4 bases and J by 2 bases, with 4 bases of the junction left unmatched. Per germline, CDR1 SGHTA and CDR2 FQGNSA. This CDR3 is 15 amino acids long. In DNA, the CDR3 is TGTGCCAGCAGCTCCCGACAGGGCAACACCGGGGAGCTGTTTTTT. This sequence encodes CASSSRQGNTGELFF.